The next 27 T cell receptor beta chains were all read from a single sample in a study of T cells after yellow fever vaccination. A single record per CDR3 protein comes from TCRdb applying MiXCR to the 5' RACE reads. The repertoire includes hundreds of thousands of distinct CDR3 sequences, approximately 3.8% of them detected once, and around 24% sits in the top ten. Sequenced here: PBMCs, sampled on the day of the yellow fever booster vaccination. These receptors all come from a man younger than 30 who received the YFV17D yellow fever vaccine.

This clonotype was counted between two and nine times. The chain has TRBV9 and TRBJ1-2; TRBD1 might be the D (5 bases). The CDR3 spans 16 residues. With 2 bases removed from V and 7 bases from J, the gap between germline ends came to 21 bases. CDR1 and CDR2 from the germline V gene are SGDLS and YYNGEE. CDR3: CASSVEGIPSSRGYTF. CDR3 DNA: TGTGCCAGCAGCGTGGAGGGGATACCAAGTTCGCGTGGCTACACCTTC.

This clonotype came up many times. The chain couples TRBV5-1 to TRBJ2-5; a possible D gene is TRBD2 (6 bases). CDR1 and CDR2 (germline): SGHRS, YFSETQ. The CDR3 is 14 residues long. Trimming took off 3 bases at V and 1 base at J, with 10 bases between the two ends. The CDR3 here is CASSSGLLQETQYF. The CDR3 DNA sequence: TGCGCCAGCAGCTCGGGACTTCTCCAAGAGACCCAGTACTTC.

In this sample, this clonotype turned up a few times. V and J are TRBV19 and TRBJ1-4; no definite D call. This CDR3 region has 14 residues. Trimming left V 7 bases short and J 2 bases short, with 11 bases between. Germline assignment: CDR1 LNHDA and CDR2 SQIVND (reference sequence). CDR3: CASTPEPTNEKLFF. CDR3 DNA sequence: TGTGCCAGTACCCCAGAACCTACTAATGAAAAACTGTTTTTT.

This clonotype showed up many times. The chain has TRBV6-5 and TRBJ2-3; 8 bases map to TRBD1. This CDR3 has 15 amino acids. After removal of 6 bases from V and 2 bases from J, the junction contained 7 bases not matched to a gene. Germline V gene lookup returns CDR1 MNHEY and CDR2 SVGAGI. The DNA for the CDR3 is TGTGCCAGCAGATCAGGGGGCTATTACACAGATACGCAGTATTTT. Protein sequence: CASRSGGYYTDTQYF.

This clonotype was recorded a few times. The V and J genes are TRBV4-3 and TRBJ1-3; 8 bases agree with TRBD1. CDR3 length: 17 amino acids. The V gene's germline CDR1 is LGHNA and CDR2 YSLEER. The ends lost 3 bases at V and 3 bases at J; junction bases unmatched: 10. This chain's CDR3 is CASSHEGQGASGNTIYF. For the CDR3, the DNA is TGCGCCAGCAGCCACGAGGGGCAGGGGGCGAGTGGAAACACCATATATTTT.

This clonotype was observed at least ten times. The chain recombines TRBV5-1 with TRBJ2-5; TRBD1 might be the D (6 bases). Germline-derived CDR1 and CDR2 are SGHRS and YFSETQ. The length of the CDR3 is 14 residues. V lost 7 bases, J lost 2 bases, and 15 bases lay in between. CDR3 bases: TGCGCCAGCGATACAGGGACAACACAAGAGACCCAGTACTTC. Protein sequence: CASDTGTTQETQYF. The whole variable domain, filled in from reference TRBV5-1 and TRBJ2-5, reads KAGVTQTPRYLIKTRGQQVTLSCSPISGHRSVSWYQQTPGQGLQFLFEYFSETQRNKGNFPGRFSGRQFSNSRSEMNVSTLELGDSALYLCASDTGTTQETQYFGPGTRLLVL.

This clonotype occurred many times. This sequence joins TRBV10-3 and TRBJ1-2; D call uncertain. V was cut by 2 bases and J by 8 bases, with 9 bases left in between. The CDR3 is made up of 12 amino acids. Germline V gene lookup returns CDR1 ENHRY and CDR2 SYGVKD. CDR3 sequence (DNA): TGTGCCATCAGTGAGCAGGTTCAAGGCTACACCTTC. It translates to CAISEQVQGYTF.

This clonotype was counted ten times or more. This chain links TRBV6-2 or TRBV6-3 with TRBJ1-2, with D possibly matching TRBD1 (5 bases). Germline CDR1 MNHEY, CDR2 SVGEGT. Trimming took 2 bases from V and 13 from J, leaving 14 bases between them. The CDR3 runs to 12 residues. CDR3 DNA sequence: TGTGCCAGCAGTTACGCAGGGATATCTGGCACCTTC. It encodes CASSYAGISGTF.

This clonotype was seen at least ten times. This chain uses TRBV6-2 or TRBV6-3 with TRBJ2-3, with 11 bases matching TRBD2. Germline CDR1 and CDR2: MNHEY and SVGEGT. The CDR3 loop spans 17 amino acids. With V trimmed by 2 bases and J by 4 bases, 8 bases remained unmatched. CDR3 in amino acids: CASSYPTSGGPADTQYF. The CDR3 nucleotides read TGTGCCAGCAGTTACCCAACTAGCGGGGGCCCCGCAGATACGCAGTATTTT.

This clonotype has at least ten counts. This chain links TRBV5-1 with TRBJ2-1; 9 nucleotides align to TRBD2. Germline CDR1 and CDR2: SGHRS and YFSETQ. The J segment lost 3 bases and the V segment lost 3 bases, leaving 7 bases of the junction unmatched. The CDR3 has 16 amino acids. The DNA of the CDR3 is TGCGCCAGCAGCTCCACCGGGACTAGCTTCTACAATGAGCAGTTCTTC. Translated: CASSSTGTSFYNEQFF.

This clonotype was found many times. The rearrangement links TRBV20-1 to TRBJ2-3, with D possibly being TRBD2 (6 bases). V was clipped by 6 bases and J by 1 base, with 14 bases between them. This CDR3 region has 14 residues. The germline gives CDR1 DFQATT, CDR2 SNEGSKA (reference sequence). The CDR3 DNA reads TGCAGTGCCAACCGTCGACTAGGCACAGATACGCAGTATTTT. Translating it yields CSANRRLGTDTQYF.

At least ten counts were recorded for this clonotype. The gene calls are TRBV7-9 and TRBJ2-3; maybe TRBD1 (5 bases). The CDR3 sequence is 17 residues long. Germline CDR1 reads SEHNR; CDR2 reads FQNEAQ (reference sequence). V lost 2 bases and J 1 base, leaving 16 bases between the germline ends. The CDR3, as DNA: TGTGCCAGCAGCTTATGGACAAGTCGGCCGGGCACAGATACGCAGTATTTT. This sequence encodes CASSLWTSRPGTDTQYF.

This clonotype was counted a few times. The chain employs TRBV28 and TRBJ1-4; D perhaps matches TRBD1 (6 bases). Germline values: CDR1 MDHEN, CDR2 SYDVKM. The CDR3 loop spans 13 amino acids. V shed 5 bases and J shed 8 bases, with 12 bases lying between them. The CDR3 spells CASSTSTGEKLFF. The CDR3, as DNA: TGTGCCAGCAGTACATCGACAGGCGAAAAACTGTTTTTT.

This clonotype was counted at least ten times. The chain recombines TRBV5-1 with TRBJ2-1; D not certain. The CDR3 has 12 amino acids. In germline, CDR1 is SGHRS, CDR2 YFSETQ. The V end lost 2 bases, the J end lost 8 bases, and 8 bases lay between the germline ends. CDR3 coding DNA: TGCGCCAGCAGCTTTTCCGGGTATGAGCAGTTCTTC. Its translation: CASSFSGYEQFF.

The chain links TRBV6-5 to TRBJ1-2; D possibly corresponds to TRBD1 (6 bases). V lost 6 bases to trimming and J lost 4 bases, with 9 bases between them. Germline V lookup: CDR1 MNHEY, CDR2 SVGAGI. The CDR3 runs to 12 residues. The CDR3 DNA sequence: TGTGCCAGCAGCCGGGGGGCCTATGGCTACACCTTC. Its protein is CASSRGAYGYTF.

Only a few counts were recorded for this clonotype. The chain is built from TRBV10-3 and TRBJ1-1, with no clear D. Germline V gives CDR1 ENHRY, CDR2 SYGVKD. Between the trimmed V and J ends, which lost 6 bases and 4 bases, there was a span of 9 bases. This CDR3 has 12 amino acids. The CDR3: CAIRRTSTEAFF. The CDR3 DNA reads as TGTGCCATCAGGAGGACGTCCACTGAAGCTTTCTTT.

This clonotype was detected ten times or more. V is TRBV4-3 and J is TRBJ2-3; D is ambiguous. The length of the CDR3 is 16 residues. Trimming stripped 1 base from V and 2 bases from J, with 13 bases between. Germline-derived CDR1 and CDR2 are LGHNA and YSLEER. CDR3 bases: TGCGCCAGCAGCCAAGGGGTTAGGATACACACAGATACGCAGTATTTT. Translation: CASSQGVRIHTDTQYF.

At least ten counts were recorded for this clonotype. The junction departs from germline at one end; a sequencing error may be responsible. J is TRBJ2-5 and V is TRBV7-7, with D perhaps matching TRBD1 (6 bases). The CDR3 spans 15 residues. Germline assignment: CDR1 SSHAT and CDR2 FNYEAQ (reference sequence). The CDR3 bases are TGTGCTAGCAGCTCAAGACGGGACAACCAAGAGACCCAGTACTTC. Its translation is CASSSRRDNQETQYF. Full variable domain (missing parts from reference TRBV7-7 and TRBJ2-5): GAGVSQSPRYKVTKRGQDVTLRCDPISSHATLYWYQQALGQGPEFLTYFNYEAQPDKSGLPSDRFSAERPEGSISTLTIQRTEQRDSAMYRCASSSRRDNQETQYFGPGTRLLVL.

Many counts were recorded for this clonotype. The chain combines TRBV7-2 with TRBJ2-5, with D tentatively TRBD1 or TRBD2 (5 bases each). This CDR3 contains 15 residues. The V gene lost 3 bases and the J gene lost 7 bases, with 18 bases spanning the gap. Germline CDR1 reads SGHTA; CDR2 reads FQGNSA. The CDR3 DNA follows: TGTGCCAGCAGCTTTATTTGGGGGAATGACGGGACCCAGTACTTC. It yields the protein CASSFIWGNDGTQYF.

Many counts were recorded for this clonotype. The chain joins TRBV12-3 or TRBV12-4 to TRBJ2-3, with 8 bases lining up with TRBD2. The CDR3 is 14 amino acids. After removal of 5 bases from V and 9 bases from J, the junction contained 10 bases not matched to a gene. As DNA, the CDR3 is TGTGCCAGCAGTCCCGGGGTAGCGGGGCCCACGCAGTATTTT. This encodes CASSPGVAGPTQYF.

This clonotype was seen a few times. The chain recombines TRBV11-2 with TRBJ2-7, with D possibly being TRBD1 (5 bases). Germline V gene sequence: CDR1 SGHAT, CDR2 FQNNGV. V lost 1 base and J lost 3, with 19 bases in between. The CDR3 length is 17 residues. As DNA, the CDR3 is TGTGCCAGCAGCTTAGCCTCTTTCAACCGACAGAACTACGAGCAGTACGTC. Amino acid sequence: CASSLASFNRQNYEQYV.

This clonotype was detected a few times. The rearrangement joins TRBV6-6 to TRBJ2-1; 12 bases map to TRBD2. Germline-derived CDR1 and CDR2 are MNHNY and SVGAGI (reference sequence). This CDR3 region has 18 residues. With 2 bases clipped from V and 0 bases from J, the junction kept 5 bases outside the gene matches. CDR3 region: CASSYPGTSGYSYNEQFF. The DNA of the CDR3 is TGTGCCAGCAGTTACCCCGGGACTAGCGGGTACTCCTACAATGAGCAGTTCTTC.

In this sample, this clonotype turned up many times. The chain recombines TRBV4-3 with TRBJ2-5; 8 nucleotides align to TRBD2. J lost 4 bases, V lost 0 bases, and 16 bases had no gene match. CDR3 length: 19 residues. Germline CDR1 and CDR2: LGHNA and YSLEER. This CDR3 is CASSQEVPVSNGGGETQYF. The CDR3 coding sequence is TGCGCCAGCAGCCAAGAGGTTCCGGTCTCCAACGGGGGGGGAGAGACCCAGTACTTC.

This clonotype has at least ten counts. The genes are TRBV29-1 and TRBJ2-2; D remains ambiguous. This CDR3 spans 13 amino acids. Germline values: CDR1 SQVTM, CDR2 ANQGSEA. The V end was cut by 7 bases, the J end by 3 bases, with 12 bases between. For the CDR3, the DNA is TGCAGCGCTAAACCCATTTACACCGGGGAGCTGTTTTTT. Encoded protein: CSAKPIYTGELFF.

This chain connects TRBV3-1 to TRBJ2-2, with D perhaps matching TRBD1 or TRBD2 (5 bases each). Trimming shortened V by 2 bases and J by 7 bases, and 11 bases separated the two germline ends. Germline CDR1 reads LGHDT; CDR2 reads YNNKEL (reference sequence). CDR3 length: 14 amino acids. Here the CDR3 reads CASSQREGHGELFF. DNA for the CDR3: TGTGCCAGCAGCCAACGAGAGGGGCACGGGGAGCTGTTTTTT.

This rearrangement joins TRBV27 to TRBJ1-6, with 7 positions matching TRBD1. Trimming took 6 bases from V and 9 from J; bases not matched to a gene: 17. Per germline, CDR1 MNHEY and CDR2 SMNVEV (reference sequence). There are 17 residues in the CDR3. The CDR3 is CASRMSAGTALGSPLHF. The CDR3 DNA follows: TGTGCCAGCAGAATGAGTGCCGGGACAGCCCTTGGTTCACCCCTCCACTTT.

The CDR3 spells CSASPSLSTQYF. In DNA, the CDR3 is TGCAGTGCTTCCCCCTCTCTTTCTACGCAGTATTTT. J is TRBJ2-3 and V is TRBV20-1; D remains ambiguous. Germline values: CDR1 DFQATT, CDR2 SNEGSKA (reference sequence). V was trimmed by 5 bases and J by 8 bases, leaving 14 bases between them. The length of the CDR3 is 12 residues.